The 29 T cell receptor beta chains presented below share a single source sample, sequenced in a study of blood T cell repertoires in COVID-19. Using immunoSEQ multiplex PCR, the repertoire was profiled, and TCRdb retains in-frame clones only, with some absent. The sample lists around 100,000 clones; 89% were seen once. The source material was peripheral blood. These receptors came from a man aged 55 to 70 with COVID-19, enrolled during active disease.

The chain combines TRBV18 with TRBJ2-1; 7 positions agree with TRBD1. The V and J ends lost 3 bases and 7 bases, in that order; junction bases with no gene match: 6. The length of the CDR3 is 14 residues. Germline CDR1 and CDR2: KGHSH and LQKENI. The CDR3 bases are TGTGCCAGCTCACCTGGGACAGATGGGAATGAGCAGTTCTTC. Amino acids: CASSPGTDGNEQFF.

This clone was observed a single time. This chain uses TRBV6-2 or TRBV6-3 with TRBJ2-7, with D tentatively TRBD2 (5 bases). The CDR3 is 15 amino acids. CDR1 MNHEY and CDR2 SVGEGT come from the germline V gene. The ends were cut back, 2 bases at V and 1 base at J, with 12 bases in the middle. The CDR3 here is CASSYVEGYSYEQYF. In DNA form, the CDR3 reads TGTGCCAGCAGTTACGTTGAGGGTTATTCCTACGAGCAGTACTTC.

The chain has TRBV5-1 and TRBJ1-6; D possibly corresponds to TRBD1 (6 bases). CDR3 length: 15 residues. Germline V gene sequence: CDR1 SGHRS, CDR2 YFSETQ. Trimming removed 3 bases from V and 7 bases from J, with 14 bases in between. CDR3 loop: CASSSRTDQNSPLHF. The CDR3 DNA reads TGCGCCAGCAGCTCAAGGACAGATCAAAATTCACCCCTCCACTTT.

The CDR3 DNA is TGCAGCGCGCAAAGTCTAGCGGGGGAGTTCTTC. It yields the protein CSAQSLAGEFF. V and J are TRBV29-1 and TRBJ2-1; 10 positions match TRBD2. V trimming: 7 bases; J trimming: 14 bases; junction bases outside the gene matches: 8. The CDR3 spans 11 residues. Looked up from germline, CDR1 is SQVTM and CDR2 is ANQGSEA.

Worth noting for this clone: Other DNA sequences in the same sample also yield this CDR3. The chain combines TRBV15 with TRBJ2-3; 15 bases agree with TRBD2. From germline, CDR1 is LNHNV and CDR2 YYDKDF (reference sequence). CDR3 length: 17 residues. V lost 3 bases and J lost 4; bases outside the gene matches: 5. CDR3 loop: CATSREGLAGGADTQYF. As DNA, the CDR3 is TGTGCCACCAGCAGGGAGGGACTAGCGGGAGGAGCAGATACGCAGTATTTT.

V is TRBV10-3 and J is TRBJ2-3; 7 bases line up with TRBD1. This CDR3 contains 13 residues. Germline loops: CDR1 ENHRY, CDR2 SYGVKD. J was trimmed by 0 bases and V by 8 bases; bases with no gene match: 2. The chain's CDR3 is CAIRDSSTDTQYF. DNA of the CDR3: TGTGCCATCCGGGACAGCAGCACAGATACGCAGTATTTT.

The chain uses TRBV9 and TRBJ1-1; D gene uncertain. Trimming cost V 3 bases and J 7 bases, with 13 bases left between them. CDR1 and CDR2 (germline): SGDLS, YYNGEE. CDR3 length: 13 amino acids. The CDR3 loop is CASSGGERYEAFF. The CDR3 nucleotides read TGTGCCAGCAGCGGCGGGGAGAGATATGAAGCTTTCTTT.

This clone came up a few times. The genes are TRBV6-6 and TRBJ2-7; 8 bases align to TRBD1. Per germline, CDR1 MNHNY and CDR2 SVGAGI (reference sequence). The V gene end was trimmed by 6 bases and the J gene end by 5 bases; junction bases not matched to a gene: 12. The CDR3 extends over 15 amino acids. This CDR3 is CASSLPSDRGHEQYF. The CDR3 coding sequence is TGTGCCAGCAGCCTACCGTCAGACAGGGGACACGAGCAGTACTTC.

The chain joins TRBV7-3 to TRBJ2-1; 7 bases fit TRBD2. The CDR3 is made up of 15 amino acids. With V trimmed by 3 bases and J by 0 bases, 2 bases remained unmatched. Germline V CDR1 and CDR2: SGHTA, FQGTGA. For the CDR3, the DNA is TGTGCCAGCAGCTTGAGCGGGGCCTCCTACAATGAGCAGTTCTTC. It is translated as CASSLSGASYNEQFF.

The CDR3 reads CASSPGIVSYEQYF. CDR3 sequence (DNA): TGTGCCAGCAGCCCCGGGATTGTTTCCTACGAGCAGTACTTC. The chain carries TRBV7-8 and TRBJ2-7; maybe TRBD2 (5 bases). There are 14 residues in the CDR3. Trimming took off 5 bases at V and 1 base at J, with 12 bases between the two ends. Germline CDR1 SGHVS, CDR2 FQNEAQ. Variable domain in full (rest from reference TRBV7-8 and TRBJ2-7): GAGVSQSPRYKVAKRGQDVALRCDPISGHVSLFWYQQALGQGPEFLTYFQNEAQLDKSGLPSDRFFAERPEGSVSTLKIQRTQQEDSAVYLCASSPGIVSYEQYFGPGTRLTVT.

V usage is TRBV28 and J usage is TRBJ1-2; D unclear. Trimming took 5 bases from V and 2 from J, leaving 12 bases between them. Germline V gene sequence: CDR1 MDHEN, CDR2 SYDVKM. This CDR3 is 14 amino acids long. This CDR3 reads CASSPPGENYGYTF. The CDR3 nucleotides are TGTGCCAGCAGTCCCCCCGGGGAGAACTATGGCTACACCTTC.

The chain uses TRBV7-9 and TRBJ1-1; weak D call: TRBD1 (5 bases). With 1 base removed from V and 1 base from J, the gap between germline ends came to 7 bases. CDR1 SEHNR and CDR2 FQNEAQ come from the germline V gene (reference sequence). The CDR3 runs to 14 residues. The CDR3 is CASSLGRENTEAFF. The CDR3 nucleotides are TGTGCCAGCAGCTTAGGCAGGGAGAACACTGAAGCTTTCTTT.

The CDR3 is CASSILGISSYEQYF. The CDR3 DNA is TGTGCCAGCAGTATCCTCGGGATTAGCTCCTACGAGCAGTACTTC. The chain uses TRBV6-6 and TRBJ2-7, with a tentative D call TRBD2 (5 bases). Germline assignment: CDR1 MNHNY and CDR2 SVGAGI (reference sequence). Trimming pared 5 bases from V and 0 bases from J, leaving 14 bases between. CDR3 length equals 15 residues.

The V gene is TRBV10-3, the J gene TRBJ1-2; 9 bases are shared with TRBD1. Germline V gene lookup returns CDR1 ENHRY and CDR2 SYGVKD. After removal of 0 bases from V and 3 bases from J, the junction contained 5 bases not matched to a gene. The CDR3 consists of 16 residues. The CDR3 protein is CAISESDRGVDYGYTF. The DNA of the CDR3 is TGTGCCATCAGTGAGTCCGACAGGGGGGTTGACTATGGCTACACCTTC.

The gene calls are TRBV2 and TRBJ2-5; TRBD1 aligns across 8 bases. The CDR3 contains 14 residues. Trimming removed 1 base from V and 7 bases from J; junction bases left unmatched: 5. From germline, CDR1 is SNHLY and CDR2 FYNNEI. CDR3 in DNA: TGTGCCAGCAGTGAAGGGACAGGGTTAGGGACCCAGTACTTC. Translating gives CASSEGTGLGTQYF.

On this clone: Its ends do not fully match the called genes, so a read error is possible. The V and J genes are TRBV6-5 and TRBJ1-2; TRBD1 is a possible D gene (6 bases). The CDR3 has 10 amino acids. The germline V gene encodes CDR1 MNHEY and CDR2 SVGAGI. Here the CDR3 DNA reads TGTGCCAGCATTGGGGGACACCCGGCCTTC. Its translation: CASIGGHPAF.

The chain has TRBV11-3 and TRBJ2-3; 8 nucleotides align to TRBD2. Germline V gene sequence: CDR1 SGHNT, CDR2 YENEEA. J was trimmed by 4 bases and V by 5 bases; bases with no gene match: 11. The CDR3 extends over 16 amino acids. The CDR3 region has the DNA TGTGCCAGCAGCCCCGGGGGAGCGGGAGCGGCAGATACGCAGTATTTT. It yields the protein CASSPGGAGAADTQYF.

The rearrangement joins TRBV14 to TRBJ2-1, with D tentatively TRBD2 (5 bases). Germline lookup yields CDR1 SGHDN and CDR2 FVKESK. The CDR3 is 15 residues long. Trimming pared 0 bases from V and 7 bases from J, leaving 13 bases between. The CDR3 spells CASSQEGSGGNEQFF. CDR3 DNA sequence: TGTGCCAGCAGCCAAGAAGGGAGCGGTGGGAATGAGCAGTTCTTC.

The chain joins TRBV29-1 to TRBJ2-3, with TRBD2 matching over 10 bases. The CDR3 sequence is 16 residues long. Germline V gene sequence: CDR1 SQVTM, CDR2 ANQGSEA. V lost 1 base to trimming and J lost 2 bases; unmatched junction nucleotides: 6. This CDR3 is CSVEAGAGGATDTQYF. CDR3 DNA: TGCAGCGTTGAAGCAGGAGCGGGAGGGGCCACAGATACGCAGTATTTT.

This clone is a singleton in its sample. This chain joins TRBV12-3 or TRBV12-4 and TRBJ1-2; 7 bases map to TRBD1. The CDR3 covers 13 residues. V was pared by 6 bases and J by 8 bases, with 9 bases of the junction left unmatched. CDR3 loop: CASSNRGVGGYTF. Here the CDR3 DNA reads TGTGCCAGCAGCAACAGGGGAGTAGGAGGCTACACCTTC.

CDR3 in DNA: TGTGCCAGCAGTGACAAGTCGGGAAATCAGCCCCAGCATTTT. It encodes CASSDKSGNQPQHF. This chain links TRBV2 with TRBJ1-5; D is uncertain. The V and J ends lost 3 bases and 4 bases respectively, with 10 bases between them. The CDR3 has 14 residues. Germline lookup yields CDR1 SNHLY and CDR2 FYNNEI.

The chain combines TRBV28 with TRBJ1-1; 7 bases line up with TRBD1. CDR3 length: 13 amino acids. V dropped 5 bases and J dropped 10; count of bases not matched to a gene: 10. CDR1 and CDR2 (germline): MDHEN, SYDVKM. The CDR3 DNA reads TGTGCCAGCAGTCCCTCAGGGGGAGTGGGAGCTTTCTTT. It yields the protein CASSPSGGVGAFF. Supplemented by reference TRBV28 and TRBJ1-1, the full variable domain reads DVKVTQSSRYLVKRTGEKVFLECVQDMDHENMFWYRQDPGLGLRLIYFSYDVKMKEKGDIPEGYSVSREKKERFSLILESASTNQTSMYLCASSPSGGVGAFFGQGTRLTVV.

This clone was seen once. The genes are TRBV2 and TRBJ1-1; TRBD1 is a possible D gene (6 bases). The germline V gene encodes CDR1 SNHLY and CDR2 FYNNEI. The CDR3 has 9 amino acids. With 11 bases removed from V and 6 bases from J, the gap between germline ends came to 7 bases. CDR3 bases: TGTGCCTACAGGGCTGAAGCTTTCTTT. Residues: CAYRAEAFF. The whole variable domain, filled in from reference TRBV2 and TRBJ1-1, reads EPEVTQTPSHQVTQMGQEVILRCVPISNHLYFYWYRQILGQKVEFLVSFYNNEISEKSEIFDDQFSVERPDGSNFTLKIRSTKLEDSAMYFCAYRAEAFFGQGTRLTVV.

The chain joins TRBV7-2 to TRBJ2-7, with TRBD2 identical over 8 bases. The ends lost 2 bases at V and 2 bases at J; junction bases unmatched: 11. This CDR3 has 17 amino acids. The germline CDR1 and CDR2 sequences are SGHTA and FQGNSA. CDR3 sequence (DNA): TGTGCCAGCAGCTTAAATCTGGGGGCTAGCGGGCCCTACGAGCAGTACTTC. Protein: CASSLNLGASGPYEQYF.

The gene calls are TRBV7-2 and TRBJ1-1; D call uncertain. Germline V gene sequence: CDR1 SGHTA, CDR2 FQGNSA. The CDR3 spans 14 residues. The V gene lost 0 bases and the J gene lost 8 bases, with 13 bases spanning the gap. CDR3 in amino acids: CASSLALVGAEAFF. As DNA, the CDR3 is TGTGCCAGCAGCTTAGCGCTAGTCGGAGCCGAAGCTTTCTTT.

This rearrangement joins TRBV3-1 (or the pseudogene TRBV3-2) to TRBJ1-5; D gene unclear. The CDR3 runs 15 residues. Germline V gene lookup returns CDR1 LGHDT and CDR2 YNNKEL (reference sequence). Trimming removed 0 bases at V and 0 bases at J, with 6 bases between. The CDR3 DNA is TGTGCCAGCAGCCAAGATGCCTATAGCAATCAGCCCCAGCATTTT. It is translated as CASSQDAYSNQPQHF.

This rearrangement joins TRBV30 to TRBJ1-5, with 7 positions matching TRBD1. The CDR3 is 14 amino acids. CDR1 is GTSNPN and CDR2 is SVGIG in the germline V gene (reference sequence). V dropped 5 bases and J dropped 5; count of bases not matched to a gene: 9. The CDR3 spells CAWAQDRNDQPQHF. Here the CDR3 DNA reads TGTGCCTGGGCCCAGGACAGGAATGATCAGCCCCAGCATTTT.

This sequence joins TRBV6-4 and TRBJ1-2; the match to TRBD1 covers 7 bases. Trimming cost V 4 bases and J 5 bases; bases outside gene matches: 10. The CDR3 loop spans 15 amino acids. Germline loops: CDR1 MRHNA, CDR2 SNTAGT. Here the CDR3 DNA reads TGTGCCAGCAGTGGCAAACAGGGGACGTCTTATGGCTACACCTTC. As protein: CASSGKQGTSYGYTF.

This chain connects TRBV11-3 to TRBJ2-3; 9 bases match TRBD2. CDR1 is SGHNT and CDR2 is YENEEA in the germline V gene. This CDR3 spans 12 amino acids. J gave up 10 bases and V 5 bases, and 4 bases lay outside the gene matches. The CDR3 loop reads CASSLSGSPQYF. DNA of the CDR3: TGTGCCAGCAGCCTTAGCGGGAGCCCGCAGTATTTT.